This TCR beta chain was captured by sequencing in a study of HIV-infected children after antiretroviral therapy interruption. Study findings and constraints: Naive CD4+ sequences overlapped less between time points once interruption began.

Indicated treatment: PENTA 11 planned treatment interruption arm or continuous ART arm. Unique molecular identifiers were included in an RNA-based 3' RACE TCR library. TCRdb redid the calling of the 3' RACE reads with MiXCR, one entry per CDR3 protein. The top ten hold 30% to 40% of the sample, which has about 15,000 distinct CDR3 sequences, 3% to 4% seen once. CDR1 and CDR2 (germline): MNHEY, SMNVEV (reference sequence). Trimming pared 11 bases from V and 8 bases from J, leaving 19 bases between. The CDR3 loop spans 13 amino acids. As for this clonotype: The antigen is unknown.

This sample comprised CD45RO+ CD8+ T cells from PBMCs, pooled from several time points, obtained from a donor given antiretroviral therapy, either interrupted or continuous. The subset denotes: memory CD8+ CD45RO+ CD45RA- T cells. This receptor was identified in a pool of human donors with HIV. The V call is TRBV27, the J call TRBJ2-1; D ambiguous. The CDR3 reads CASWGFLRDEQFF. The CDR3 DNA sequence: TGTGCCTCATGGGGTTTCCTGAGAGATGAGCAGTTCTTC.